This entry features one TCR beta chain sequence. CDR3 length: 16 residues. Trimming took off 2 bases at V and 3 bases at J, with 16 bases between the two ends. Per germline, CDR1 SGHRS and CDR2 YFSETQ. A sample-barcoded 5' primer and a J-beta primer mix were used in a second PCR of roughly 7 to 12 cycles. TCRdb redid the calling of the 5' RACE reads with MiXCR, one entry per CDR3 protein. The sample lists over a million distinct CDR3 sequences, more than 40% occurring once. These data are taken from a study of blood T cells in healthy people across ages. J is TRBJ2-3 and V is TRBV5-1; D gene ambiguous. The sample was blood. The receptor's source is a woman aged 55-69 years in good health. The CDR3 coding sequence is TGCGCCAGCAGCTTAAAGGAGACAAAAGCAACAGATACGCAGTATTTT. It translates to CASSLKETKATDTQYF.